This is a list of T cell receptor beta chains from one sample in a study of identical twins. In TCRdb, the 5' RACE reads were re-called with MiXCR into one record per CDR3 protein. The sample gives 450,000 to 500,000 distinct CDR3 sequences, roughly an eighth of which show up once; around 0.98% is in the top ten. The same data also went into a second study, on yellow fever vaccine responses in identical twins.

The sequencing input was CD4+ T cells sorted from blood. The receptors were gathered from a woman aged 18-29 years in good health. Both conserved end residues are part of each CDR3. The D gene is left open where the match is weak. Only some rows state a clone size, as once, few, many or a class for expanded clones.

CDR3: CASSSIAGFGDEQFF
DNA: TGTGCCAGCAGCTCTATAGCGGGGTTTGGGGATGAGCAGTTCTTC
size: few
J: TRBJ2-1
D: TRBD2
V: TRBV11-2

CDR3: CASSLEVAGGRDTQYF
DNA: TGCGCCAGCAGCTTGGAGGTAGCAGGGGGCCGGGATACGCAGTATTTT
size: few
J: TRBJ2-3
D: TRBD1
V: TRBV5-1

CDR3: CASSENRQTNQPQHF
DNA: TGTGCCAGCAGTGAAAACCGACAGACGAATCAGCCCCAGCATTTT
size: few
J: TRBJ1-5
D: .
V: TRBV25-1

CDR3: CASSPRDRGNTGELFF
DNA: TGTGCCAGTAGTCCCCGGGACAGGGGTAACACCGGGGAGCTGTTTTTT
size: many
J: TRBJ2-2
D: TRBD1
V: TRBV19

CDR3: CASSLRLRGQETQYF
DNA: TGCGCCAGCAGCCTCCGCTTGAGGGGGCAAGAGACCCAGTACTTC
size: .
J: TRBJ2-5
D: .
V: TRBV5-1

CDR3: CASSVAGQSYNEQFF
DNA: TGTGCCAGCAGCGTAGCTGGGCAGAGCTACAATGAGCAGTTCTTC
size: many
J: TRBJ2-1
D: .
V: TRBV9

CDR3: CASITGGVNQPQHF
DNA: TGTGCCAGCATCACGGGGGGAGTCAATCAGCCCCAGCATTTT
size: few
J: TRBJ1-5
D: .
V: TRBV6-1

CDR3: CASSSTTSGEGTQYF
DNA: TGCGCCAGCAGTTCTACGACTAGCGGGGAGGGGACCCAGTACTTC
size: .
J: TRBJ2-5
D: TRBD2
V: TRBV10-2

CDR3: CSARRTSGRAGEQFF
DNA: TGCAGTGCTAGACGCACTAGCGGGAGGGCCGGGGAGCAGTTCTTC
size: .
J: TRBJ2-1
D: TRBD2
V: TRBV20-1

CDR3: CASSSIRGGEAFF
DNA: TGTGCCAGCAGCTCAATTAGGGGGGGTGAAGCTTTCTTT
size: few
J: TRBJ1-1
D: .
V: TRBV7-2

CDR3: CASVQDRYQPQHF
DNA: TGTGCCAGCGTACAAGACAGATATCAGCCCCAGCATTTT
size: .
J: TRBJ1-5
D: .
V: TRBV6-1

CDR3: CASSLSRTGPNNYGYTF
DNA: TGTGCCAGCAGCTTATCCCGGACAGGACCAAATAACTATGGCTACACCTTC
size: few
J: TRBJ1-2
D: TRBD1
V: TRBV7-9

CDR3: CASSFRKSYEQYF
DNA: TGTGCCAGCAGCTTCAGGAAATCCTACGAGCAGTACTTC
size: .
J: TRBJ2-7
D: .
V: TRBV5-5

CDR3: CASSTGLASYEQYF
DNA: TGTGCCAGCAGCACCGGACTAGCTAGCTACGAGCAGTACTTC
size: few
J: TRBJ2-7
D: TRBD2
V: TRBV7-2

CDR3: CARSPGTGNTEAFF
DNA: TGTGCGCGCAGCCCCGGGACAGGCAACACTGAAGCTTTCTTT
size: .
J: TRBJ1-1
D: TRBD1
V: TRBV7-9

CDR3: CASSDELDGTQYF
DNA: TGTGCCAGCAGTGACGAACTAGACGGGACCCAGTACTTC
size: few
J: TRBJ2-5
D: .
V: TRBV6-4

CDR3: CASSSVNGYEQYF
DNA: TGTGCCAGCAGTTCGGTGAATGGGTACGAGCAGTACTTC
size: few
J: TRBJ2-7
D: .
V: TRBV27

CDR3: CASTLRASGRADKFF
DNA: TGTGCCAGCACGCTTAGGGCTAGCGGGAGGGCCGATAAGTTCTTC
size: .
J: TRBJ2-1
D: TRBD2
V: TRBV7-8

CDR3: CASSSGTGASNEQFF
DNA: TGTGCCAGCAGCTCCGGGACTGGGGCGTCCAATGAGCAGTTCTTC
size: many
J: TRBJ2-1
D: .
V: TRBV5-6

CDR3: CASSRDRGPEAFF
DNA: TGCGCCAGTTCCCGGGACAGGGGGCCTGAAGCTTTCTTT
size: many
J: TRBJ1-1
D: TRBD1
V: TRBV5-1

CDR3: CASSLLGRVAGTDTQYF
DNA: TGTGCCAGCAGCTTGTTGGGCAGGGTAGCGGGCACAGATACGCAGTATTTT
size: few
J: TRBJ2-3
D: .
V: TRBV5-6

CDR3: CASLLDRGDEQFF
DNA: TGTGCCAGCCTCCTGGACAGGGGGGATGAGCAGTTCTTC
size: few
J: TRBJ2-1
D: TRBD1
V: TRBV2

CDR3: CSASGRERVNTGELFF
DNA: TGCAGTGCTAGCGGACGCGAACGTGTGAACACCGGGGAGCTGTTTTTT
size: .
J: TRBJ2-2
D: .
V: TRBV20-1

CDR3: CSARQGLAWETQYF
DNA: TGCAGTGCTAGGCAAGGACTAGCGTGGGAGACCCAGTACTTC
size: few
J: TRBJ2-5
D: TRBD2
V: TRBV20-1

CDR3: CASSFRDGMGTGELFF
DNA: TGCGCCAGCAGTTTCCGGGACGGGATGGGGACCGGGGAGCTGTTTTTT
size: .
J: TRBJ2-2
D: .
V: TRBV5-1

CDR3: CASSYSREQPQHF
DNA: TGTGCCAGCAGTTACTCGAGAGAACAGCCCCAGCATTTT
size: many
J: TRBJ1-5
D: .
V: TRBV6-2/TRBV6-3

CDR3: CASSPTSDQPQHF
DNA: TGTGCCAGCTCTCCTACCTCGGATCAGCCCCAGCATTTT
size: few
J: TRBJ1-5
D: .
V: TRBV18

CDR3: CATSDKREPVRQQFF
DNA: TGTGCCACCAGTGATAAGCGGGAACCGGTCCGGCAGCAGTTCTTC
size: .
J: TRBJ2-1
D: TRBD2
V: TRBV24-1

CDR3: CAWNPGTGSFEQYF
DNA: TGTGCCTGGAACCCCGGGACAGGGTCCTTCGAGCAGTACTTC
size: .
J: TRBJ2-7
D: TRBD1
V: TRBV30

CDR3: CASSVAGSSGANVLTF
DNA: TGTGCCAGCAGTGTAGCGGGGAGCTCTGGGGCCAACGTCCTGACTTTC
size: .
J: TRBJ2-6
D: TRBD2
V: TRBV2

CDR3: CSATGDSNQPQHF
DNA: TGCAGTGCTACAGGGGATAGCAATCAGCCCCAGCATTTT
size: .
J: TRBJ1-5
D: .
V: TRBV20-1

CDR3: CSALNSGSKADTQYF
DNA: TGCAGTGCCCTAAATTCCGGGTCTAAGGCAGATACGCAGTATTTT
size: .
J: TRBJ2-3
D: .
V: TRBV20-1

CDR3: CSAAGGPNYGYTF
DNA: TGCAGCGCCGCTGGGGGCCCTAACTATGGCTACACCTTC
size: few
J: TRBJ1-2
D: .
V: TRBV29-1

CDR3: CASSDGVVGGELFF
DNA: TGTGCCAGCAGTGATGGGGTAGTCGGCGGGGAGCTGTTTTTT
size: few
J: TRBJ2-2
D: .
V: TRBV2

CDR3: CASSLEGGRARNEQFF
DNA: TGTGCCAGCAGTTTAGAAGGCGGGAGGGCGAGGAATGAGCAGTTCTTC
size: .
J: TRBJ2-1
D: TRBD2
V: TRBV12-3/TRBV12-4

CDR3: CASSGAEKLFF
DNA: TGTGCCAGTAGCGGGGCTGAAAAACTGTTTTTT
size: few
J: TRBJ1-4
D: .
V: TRBV19

CDR3: CASRRGAQGYTF
DNA: TGTGCCAGCAGACGGGGGGCGCAGGGGTACACCTTC
size: .
J: TRBJ1-2
D: .
V: TRBV6-5

CDR3: CSAQTGGRGLAGVEYEQYF
DNA: TGCAGCGCTCAAACGGGGGGTAGGGGACTAGCGGGAGTGGAGTACGAGCAGTACTTC
size: .
J: TRBJ2-7
D: TRBD2
V: TRBV29-1

CDR3: CASSETSGRAGTGELFF
DNA: TGTGCCAGCAGTGAGACTAGCGGGAGGGCCGGTACCGGGGAGCTGTTTTTT
size: few
J: TRBJ2-2
D: TRBD2
V: TRBV25-1

CDR3: CASSQDPNQPQHF
DNA: TGCGCCAGCAGCCAAGATCCGAATCAGCCCCAGCATTTT
size: many
J: TRBJ1-5
D: .
V: TRBV4-1

CDR3: CASSAREKRSTDTQYF
DNA: TGTGCCAGCAGCGCCCGGGAAAAGCGGTCCACAGATACGCAGTATTTT
size: .
J: TRBJ2-3
D: .
V: TRBV21-1

CDR3: CASRVLAGAYNEQFF
DNA: TGTGCCAGCAGAGTACTAGCGGGAGCCTACAATGAGCAGTTCTTC
size: many
J: TRBJ2-1
D: TRBD2
V: TRBV6-1

CDR3: CASSWLWRGDTDTQYF
DNA: TGCGCCAGCAGCTGGCTATGGCGGGGGGACACAGATACGCAGTATTTT
size: .
J: TRBJ2-3
D: TRBD2
V: TRBV5-1

CDR3: CASSYRDRDRGEQFF
DNA: TGTGCCAGCAGCTACCGGGACAGGGACCGGGGTGAGCAGTTCTTC
size: .
J: TRBJ2-1
D: TRBD1
V: TRBV5-6

CDR3: CASSQRQGDWKTQYF
DNA: TGTGCCAGCAGCCAAAGACAGGGTGATTGGAAGACCCAGTACTTC
size: .
J: TRBJ2-5
D: TRBD1
V: TRBV7-2

CDR3: CASSETGRFADTQYF
DNA: TGTGCCAGCAGCGAGACAGGGCGGTTCGCAGATACGCAGTATTTT
size: .
J: TRBJ2-3
D: TRBD1
V: TRBV25-1

CDR3: CASSQYSNQPQHF
DNA: TGTGCCAGCAGCCAGTATAGCAATCAGCCCCAGCATTTT
size: .
J: TRBJ1-5
D: .
V: TRBV6-6

CDR3: CASSLLQGEIHEQYF
DNA: TGTGCCAGCAGTTTATTACAGGGGGAAATCCACGAGCAGTACTTC
size: many
J: TRBJ2-7
D: TRBD1
V: TRBV28

CDR3: CASQTIGATEAFF
DNA: TGTGCCAGCCAAACAATTGGGGCTACTGAAGCTTTCTTT
size: .
J: TRBJ1-1
D: .
V: TRBV28

CDR3: CASSLFGGSQETQYF
DNA: TGTGCCAGCAGCTTATTTGGGGGGAGCCAAGAGACCCAGTACTTC
size: few
J: TRBJ2-5
D: .
V: TRBV7-2

CDR3: CASSLMSGETQYF
DNA: TGTGCCAGCAGCTTAATGTCGGGAGAGACCCAGTACTTC
size: once
J: TRBJ2-5
D: .
V: TRBV7-3

CDR3: CAWSEGLAGGPSEQFF
DNA: TGTGCCTGGAGTGAGGGACTAGCGGGGGGCCCCAGTGAGCAGTTCTTC
size: .
J: TRBJ2-1
D: TRBD2
V: TRBV30

CDR3: CASSLANVGGSYNEQFF
DNA: TGCGCCAGCAGCTTGGCTAATGTGGGGGGATCCTACAATGAGCAGTTCTTC
size: few
J: TRBJ2-1
D: .
V: TRBV5-1

CDR3: CSARIRTGSTDTQYF
DNA: TGCAGTGCTAGGATTAGGACAGGGAGCACAGATACGCAGTATTTT
size: few
J: TRBJ2-3
D: TRBD1
V: TRBV20-1

CDR3: CSVEGTGGFLQYF
DNA: TGCAGCGTTGAGGGGACAGGGGGCTTTCTCCAGTATTTT
size: .
J: TRBJ2-3
D: TRBD1
V: TRBV29-1